The 32 T cell receptor beta chains given below trace back to one sample, sequenced in a study of sequential checkpoint blockade in melanoma. Sequenced by immunoSEQ multiplex PCR; TCRdb stores in-frame clones only, minus some. The sample yields 6,500 to 10,000 clones, 64% seen once. Treatment indicated: randomized to nivolumab then ipilimumab (arm A) or the reverse (arm B). Source: CD8+ T cells sorted from blood (inferred from file names), taken from a patient given nivolumab and ipilimumab in sequence. The receptor set was obtained from a human patient with melanoma. Some clones in this sample may be carry-over from other donors' samples.

The gene calls are TRBV6-6 and TRBJ1-6, with D perhaps TRBD1 (6 bases). The V end lost 2 bases, the J end lost 6 bases, and 11 bases lay between the germline ends. CDR3 length equals 15 residues. CDR1 MNHNY and CDR2 SVGAGI come from the germline V gene (reference sequence). The chain's CDR3 is CASSYGTRGNSPLHF. The CDR3 DNA sequence: TGTGCCAGCAGTTACGGTACCAGGGGTAATTCACCCCTCCACTTT.

This clone was detected only a few times. V gene TRBV19 combines with J gene TRBJ1-5; no clear D. This CDR3 comprises 13 residues. The V gene's germline CDR1 is LNHDA and CDR2 SQIVND (reference sequence). V shed 6 bases and J shed 2 bases, with 8 bases lying between them. The CDR3 DNA is TGTGCCAGTAGACACGGAGGCAATCAGCCCCAGCATTTT. Protein: CASRHGGNQPQHF.

The gene calls are TRBV5-8 and TRBJ2-7, with D perhaps matching TRBD1 (5 bases). This CDR3 has 13 amino acids. Between the trimmed V and J ends, which lost 3 bases and 3 bases, there was a span of 10 bases. In germline, CDR1 is SGHTS, CDR2 YDEGEE. The CDR3 sequence: CASSYGQYYEQYF. The CDR3 DNA follows: TGTGCCAGCAGCTATGGACAATACTACGAGCAGTACTTC.

The rearrangement links TRBV15 to TRBJ1-1, with TRBD1 matching over 8 bases. V gave up 2 bases and J gave up 5 bases; unmatched junction bases: 7. This CDR3 has 15 residues. In germline, CDR1 is LNHNV, CDR2 YYDKDF (reference sequence). This CDR3 reads CATSRRTGQGTEAFF. The CDR3 DNA sequence: TGTGCCACCAGCAGACGGACAGGGCAGGGGACTGAAGCTTTCTTT.

This clone was detected only a few times. CDR3 nucleotide sequence: TGCGCCAGCAGCCGAATGACAGGGGAGAGATCACCCCTCCACTTT. Protein product: CASSRMTGERSPLHF. The chain recombines TRBV4-3 with TRBJ1-6, with TRBD1 matching 8 bases. The CDR3 extends over 15 amino acids. CDR1 is LGHNA, CDR2 YSLEER, per germline. The trim removed 4 bases at V and 10 bases at J, leaving 9 bases unmatched.

The chain couples TRBV2 to TRBJ1-2; tentatively, D is TRBD1 (6 bases). The germline CDR1 and CDR2 sequences are SNHLY and FYNNEI. Trimming shortened V by 0 bases and J by 0 bases, and 14 bases separated the two germline ends. The CDR3 is 17 residues long. The CDR3 DNA follows: TGTGCCAGCAGTGAAGCGCGGGGGGGCGAAGCTAACTATGGCTACACCTTC. Its protein product is CASSEARGGEANYGYTF.

V usage is TRBV5-1 and J usage is TRBJ2-7; TRBD1 aligns across 8 bases. After removal of 0 bases from V and 3 bases from J, the junction contained 2 bases not matched to a gene. The CDR3 totals 14 residues. Germline V gives CDR1 SGHRS, CDR2 YFSETQ. As DNA, the CDR3 is TGCGCCAGCAGCTTGGCAACAGGGGGCTACGAGCAGTACTTC. Translated: CASSLATGGYEQYF.

The J gene is TRBJ1-1, the V gene TRBV11-2, with 7 bases identical to TRBD1. CDR3 length: 14 amino acids. In germline, CDR1 is SGHAT, CDR2 FQNNGV. The J segment lost 4 bases and the V segment lost 4 bases, leaving 6 bases of the junction unmatched. CDR3 sequence reads: CASSSTGASTEAFF. The CDR3 coding sequence is TGTGCCAGCAGCTCAACAGGGGCCAGCACTGAAGCTTTCTTT. Using reference TRBV11-2 and TRBJ1-1 for the parts outside the CDR3, the full variable domain is EAGVAQSPRYKIIEKRQSVAFWCNPISGHATLYWYQQILGQGPKLLIQFQNNGVVDDSQLPKDRFSAERLKGVDSTLKIQPAKLEDSAVYLCASSSTGASTEAFFGQGTRLTVV.

Only a few counts were recorded for this clone. V usage is TRBV9 and J usage is TRBJ1-1; TRBD1 matches at 9 bases. Trimming at V came to 4 bases and at J to 0 bases, leaving 4 bases not matched to a gene. The CDR3 covers 15 residues. CDR1 SGDLS and CDR2 YYNGEE come from the germline V gene. The CDR3 is CASSLGTGMNTEAFF. DNA for the CDR3: TGTGCCAGCAGCCTCGGGACAGGGATGAACACTGAAGCTTTCTTT.

The J gene is TRBJ1-4, the V gene TRBV21-1. TRBV21-1 is shown as a pseudogene. There are 18 residues in the CDR3. CDR3 protein: CASSTRLANKVHNEKLFF. In DNA, the CDR3 is TGTGCCAGCAGTACTAGATTAGCTAACAAGGTGCATAATGAAAAACTGTTTTTT.

The rearrangement links TRBV4-3 to TRBJ2-1, with TRBD2 identical over 12 bases. The CDR3 contains 17 residues. Germline V CDR1 and CDR2: LGHNA, YSLEER. The trim removed 3 bases at V and 3 bases at J, leaving 6 bases unmatched. The CDR3, as DNA: TGCGCCAGCAGCCATTCGACTAGCGGGGGTTACTACAATGAGCAGTTCTTC. Encoded protein: CASSHSTSGGYYNEQFF.

The chain is built from TRBV2 and TRBJ2-7, with D maybe TRBD2 (7 bases). There are 14 residues in the CDR3. V was cut by 7 bases and J by 2 bases, with 15 bases left in between. Germline loops: CDR1 SNHLY, CDR2 FYNNEI. CDR3 bases: TGTGCCAGCACCCCTGAGGGGGGGCCCTACGAGCAGTACTTC. Translation gives CASTPEGGPYEQYF.

The V gene is TRBV7-8, the J gene TRBJ2-7; TRBD1 agrees at 12 bases. The V segment lost 5 bases and the J segment 4 bases; nucleotides outside the gene matches: 12. The germline V gene encodes CDR1 SGHVS and CDR2 FQNEAQ. The CDR3 covers 17 residues. DNA of the CDR3: TGTGCCAGCAGCGCCCAGATCATGGGACAGGGGGCGTACGAGCAGTACTTC. Translating it yields CASSAQIMGQGAYEQYF.

There are a few counts of this clone. The CDR3 loop reads CASSVNRGLNYGYTF. The DNA of the CDR3 is TGTGCCAGCAGCGTAAACAGGGGGCTGAACTATGGCTACACCTTC. The rearrangement uses TRBV9 and TRBJ1-2, with TRBD1 matching 9 bases. The germline gives CDR1 SGDLS, CDR2 YYNGEE. The CDR3 runs 15 residues. The ends lost 1 base at V and 2 bases at J; junction bases unmatched: 3.

This chain joins TRBV9 and TRBJ2-1; 7 bases are shared with TRBD2. This CDR3 contains 15 residues. The V and J ends lost 4 bases and 2 bases, in that order; junction bases with no gene match: 6. Germline CDR1 and CDR2: SGDLS and YYNGEE. The DNA for the CDR3 is TGTGCCAGCAGCCCCCTAGCGGAGCCCTACAATGAGCAGTTCTTC. Translated, it gives CASSPLAEPYNEQFF.

In its sample, this clone was seen a few times. V usage is TRBV9 and J usage is TRBJ2-7, with D maybe TRBD2 (6 bases). CDR1 is SGDLS, CDR2 YYNGEE, per germline. Deletions cut 4 bases from V and 3 bases from J, with 17 bases between. This CDR3 comprises 15 residues. In DNA form, the CDR3 reads TGTGCCAGCAGCTTTCGGGACTGGGGGGACTACGAGCAGTACTTC. Translated, it gives CASSFRDWGDYEQYF.

This clone was observed a few times. The chain recombines TRBV28 with TRBJ2-5; D is perhaps TRBD1 (5 bases). With the DNA end fitting TRBJ2-7 better, the J assignment may be wrong. Germline assignment: CDR1 MDHEN and CDR2 SYDVKM. CDR3 length equals 16 residues. CDR3 coding DNA: TGTGCCAGCAGTTTTGGTGTTCAGGGCCTATCCTACGAGCAGTACTTC. Protein: CASSFGVQGLSYEQYF.

This clone was counted ten times or more. The genes are TRBV10-3 and TRBJ1-2; D gene uncertain. Germline assignment: CDR1 ENHRY and CDR2 SYGVKD. This CDR3 has 14 amino acids. Between the trimmed V and J ends, which lost 3 bases and 2 bases, there was a span of 10 bases. The CDR3 DNA reads as TGTGCCATCAGTGAAGGAGGGCGGAACTATGGCTACACCTTC. This gives the protein CAISEGGRNYGYTF.

There are a few counts of this clone. This rearrangement joins TRBV25-1 to TRBJ1-6; TRBD1 agrees at 7 bases. J was trimmed by 2 bases and V by 6 bases; bases with no gene match: 10. Germline lookup yields CDR1 MGHDK and CDR2 SYGVNS. The CDR3 contains 17 residues. The CDR3 loop is CASRRTTGTAYNSPLHF. DNA for the CDR3: TGTGCCAGCAGAAGGACTACCGGGACAGCCTATAATTCACCCCTCCACTTT.

The rearrangement links TRBV4-1 to TRBJ1-5, with D tentatively TRBD1 (6 bases). Between the trimmed V and J ends, which lost 2 bases and 4 bases, there was a span of 12 bases. Germline V CDR1 and CDR2: MGHRA, YSYEKL. This CDR3 region has 15 residues. CDR3 sequence (DNA): TGCGCCAGCAGCCAATTTACAGGGTCTAATCAGCCCCAGCATTTT. Translation gives CASSQFTGSNQPQHF.

This clone occurred once. The chain employs TRBV4-3 and TRBJ2-7; 7 positions agree with TRBD2. V lost 1 base, J lost 2 bases, and 8 bases stayed unmatched. Germline V CDR1 and CDR2: LGHNA, YSLEER. This CDR3 is built from 16 residues. This chain's CDR3 is CASSQAFPGLTYEQYF. The CDR3 region has the DNA TGCGCCAGCAGCCAAGCTTTTCCGGGACTAACCTACGAGCAGTACTTC.

This clone was picked up a small number of times. V and J are TRBV7-6 and TRBJ2-7; unclear D gene. Trimming took off 5 bases at V and 6 bases at J, with 8 bases between the two ends. Per germline, CDR1 SGHVS and CDR2 FNYEAQ. There are 11 residues in the CDR3. The CDR3 DNA reads TGTGCCAGCAGCACCAACTCCGAGCAGTACTTC. Translating it yields CASSTNSEQYF.

This clone was picked up one time. The chain has TRBV28 and TRBJ2-7; D possibly corresponds to TRBD1 (6 bases). The ends were cut back, 4 bases at V and 7 bases at J, with 20 bases in the middle. Germline CDR1 MDHEN, CDR2 SYDVKM. The length of the CDR3 is 15 residues. CDR3 coding DNA: TGTGCCAGCAGTTCAAACAGGGTTGGAAGGGGTGAGCAGTACTTC. Protein: CASSSNRVGRGEQYF.

The chain couples TRBV5-4 to TRBJ1-2, with 7 bases lining up with TRBD1. Germline V gives CDR1 SGHNT, CDR2 YYREEE (reference sequence). Trimming removed 4 bases from V and 2 bases from J; junction bases left unmatched: 5. The CDR3 is made up of 14 amino acids. The CDR3 DNA follows: TGTGCCAGCAGCGGCTACAGGGGAAACTATGGCTACACCTTC. Its translation is CASSGYRGNYGYTF. Filled out from reference TRBV5-4 and TRBJ1-2, the complete variable domain reads ETGVTQSPTHLIKTRGQQVTLRCSSQSGHNTVSWYQQALGQGPQFIFQYYREEENGRGNFPPRFSGLQFPNYSSELNVNALELDDSALYLCASSGYRGNYGYTFGSGTRLTVV.

The J gene is TRBJ2-7, the V gene TRBV29-1; 7 nucleotides agree with TRBD1. The CDR3 runs to 13 residues. Germline V lookup: CDR1 SQVTM, CDR2 ANQGSEA. Trimming cost V 3 bases and J 4 bases; bases outside gene matches: 6. CDR3 residues: CSVEQGEGYEQYF. The CDR3 DNA reads TGCAGCGTTGAGCAGGGGGAAGGTTACGAGCAGTACTTC.

This clone was observed a handful of times. The chain combines TRBV30 with TRBJ1-5; D remains unclear. V was cut by 0 bases and J by 5 bases, with 8 bases left in between. The CDR3 sequence is 13 residues long. Germline V CDR1 and CDR2: GTSNPN, SVGIG (reference sequence). CDR3 loop: CAWSVNGDQPQHF. As DNA, the CDR3 is TGTGCCTGGAGTGTAAACGGAGATCAGCCCCAGCATTTT.

The chain couples TRBV5-1 to TRBJ2-7, with D possibly TRBD2 on 7 matching bases. The V gene's germline CDR1 is SGHRS and CDR2 YFSETQ. The CDR3 is 13 residues long. Trimming left V 6 bases short and J 7 bases short, with 17 bases between. CDR3 sequence (DNA): TGCGCCAGCACCCCTCGGGGGGCGGGGGAGCAGTACTTC. Amino acid sequence: CASTPRGAGEQYF.

This clone was detected only once. This chain connects TRBV15 to TRBJ2-7, with no clear D. CDR1 is LNHNV and CDR2 is YYDKDF in the germline V gene (reference sequence). This CDR3 spans 14 amino acids. V lost 3 bases and J lost 0, with 9 bases in between. CDR3 DNA sequence: TGTGCCACCAGCAGTAGCCCACGCTCCTACGAGCAGTACTTC. Its protein product is CATSSSPRSYEQYF.

The chain carries TRBV2 and TRBJ2-7, with 9 bases lining up with TRBD1. CDR1 and CDR2 (germline): SNHLY, FYNNEI. V was pared by 8 bases and J by 5 bases, with 13 bases of the junction left unmatched. The CDR3 contains 15 residues. CDR3 sequence reads: CASLGRTGARNEQYF. CDR3 nucleotide sequence: TGTGCCAGCCTCGGCAGGACAGGGGCCCGGAACGAGCAGTACTTC.

DNA for the CDR3: TGTGCCAGTTCATCAGTGAACAGGAATCAGCCCCAGCATTTT. This translates into CASSSVNRNQPQHF. The chain uses TRBV6-5 and TRBJ1-5, with a possible D match to TRBD1 (5 bases). CDR3 length: 14 amino acids. Germline V gene data show CDR1 as MNHEY and CDR2 as SVGAGI. Trimming removed 9 bases at V and 4 bases at J, with 16 bases between.

The chain couples TRBV7-9 to TRBJ2-7, with 10 bases aligning to TRBD2. Trimming took 5 bases from V and 5 from J; bases not matched to a gene: 9. This CDR3 region has 15 residues. Germline assignment: CDR1 SEHNR and CDR2 FQNEAQ (reference sequence). The CDR3, as DNA: TGTGCCAGCAGCCCACCCCTAGCGGGGGTGAACGAGCAGTACTTC. Protein product: CASSPPLAGVNEQYF.

This clone was seen a single time. The J gene is TRBJ2-7, the V gene TRBV11-2; weak D call: TRBD2 (7 bases). The CDR3 totals 14 residues. The germline V gene encodes CDR1 SGHAT and CDR2 FQNNGV. Trimming pared 3 bases from V and 2 bases from J, leaving 11 bases between. Written as DNA, the CDR3 is TGTGCCAGCAGCTTGCGGGGGCGCCCCTACGAGCAGTACTTC. Its translation: CASSLRGRPYEQYF.